The rows below give T cell receptor beta chains drawn from one sample of a study of blood T cell repertoires in COVID-19. The assay was immunoSEQ multiplex PCR, and TCRdb's table has in-frame clones only and misses some. The table records 200,000 or so clones, more than 75% of them present only once. Input material: peripheral blood. Source of these receptors: a man between 40 and 49 years old with active or convalescent COVID-19. CDR3s include the opening cysteine and the closing phenylalanine or tryptophan. D genes are given only for firm matches. A clone size is listed for some rows: how often the clone was seen (once, few, many), or a class if it is expanded.

>-|-|TRBV9|TRBJ2-3
CASSARLVADTQYF
TGTGCCAGCAGCGCCCGACTGGTAGCAGATACGCAGTATTTT
>TRBD1|-|TRBV2|TRBJ1-3
CASSEDRVSGNTIYF
TGTGCCAGCAGTGAGGACAGGGTATCCGGAAACACCATATATTTT
>TRBD2|-|TRBV4-1|TRBJ2-1
CASSLRLAGDYNEQFF
TGCGCCAGCAGCCTACGACTAGCGGGAGATTACAATGAGCAGTTCTTC
>-|once|TRBV9|TRBJ2-3
CASSVDPVPSSTDTQYF
TGTGCCAGCAGCGTAGATCCGGTCCCCTCCTCCACAGATACGCAGTATTTT
>-|-|TRBV5-8|TRBJ1-4
CASSPYRVGEKLFF
TGTGCCAGCAGTCCTTACAGGGTCGGCGAAAAACTGTTTTTT
>-|-|TRBV5-1|TRBJ1-1
CASSLRQNTEAFF
TGCGCCAGCAGCTTGCGACAGAACACTGAAGCTTTCTTT
>TRBD1|-|TRBV5-1|TRBJ1-1
CASSLDPTGEAEAFF
TGCGCCAGCAGCTTGGATCCGACAGGGGAGGCTGAAGCTTTCTTT
>-|-|TRBV12-2|TRBJ2-2
CASRLLWGQGNTGELFF
-
>-|-|TRBV9|TRBJ2-1
CASSEPGFSSYNEQFF
TGTGCCAGCAGCGAACCCGGGTTTAGCTCCTACAATGAGCAGTTCTTC
>-|-|TRBV6-6|TRBJ1-1
CASSYRGDTEAFF
TGTGCCAGCAGTTACCGGGGTGACACTGAAGCTTTCTTT
>-|-|TRBV6-5|TRBJ1-2
CASSYRRGEAYGYTF
TGTGCCAGCAGTTACAGGAGGGGCGAGGCCTATGGCTACACCTTC
>-|-|TRBV9|TRBJ1-6
CASSVAAGVYNSPLHF
TGTGCCAGCAGCGTAGCGGCAGGGGTCTATAATTCACCCCTCCACTTT
>-|-|TRBV19|TRBJ2-3
CASSRPDRLTQYF
TGTGCCAGTAGTCGTCCGGACAGACTAACGCAGTATTTT
>-|-|TRBV2|TRBJ2-7
CASSRDTGTSYEQYF
TGTGCCAGCAGCCGGGACACCGGAACCTCCTACGAGCAGTACTTC
>-|-|TRBV15|TRBJ2-1
CATSRSQGLYNEQFF
TGTGCCACCAGCAGAAGCCAGGGGCTTTACAATGAGCAGTTCTTC
>-|-|TRBV5-8|TRBJ1-2
CASSLLGRFGYTF
TGTGCCAGCAGCTTGTTGGGGAGATTCGGCTACACCTTC
>TRBD1|-|TRBV5-4|TRBJ2-7
CASSLRQGGYEQYF
TGTGCCAGCAGCTTGAGACAGGGGGGCTACGAGCAGTACTTC
>TRBD1|-|TRBV6-1|TRBJ2-7
CASSDPGQGAYEQYF
TGTGCCAGCAGTGACCCAGGACAGGGTGCTTACGAGCAGTACTTC
>-|few|TRBV2|TRBJ1-1
CAREMDSMNTEAFF
TGTGCCAGGGAAATGGACAGCATGAACACTGAAGCTTTCTTT
>-|-|TRBV6-5|TRBJ1-1
CASRPDRSEGLAFF
TGTGCCAGCAGGCCAGACAGGTCTGAGGGTCTAGCTTTCTTT
>TRBD2|-|TRBV12-3/TRBV12-4|TRBJ2-1
CASSTTPGGLQFF
TGTGCCAGCTCAACCACCCCCGGGGGGTTACAGTTCTTC
>-|-|TRBV11-2|TRBJ1-2
CASSLVSPDGYTF
TGTGCCAGCAGCTTAGTTTCGCCGGATGGCTACACCTTC
>-|-|TRBV28|TRBJ1-1
CASSSEMNTEAFF
TGTGCCAGCAGTTCCGAGATGAACACTGAAGCTTTCTTT
>-|-|TRBV19|TRBJ1-2
CASNPGTTDYGYTF
TGTGCCAGCAACCCCGGGACAACTGACTATGGCTACACCTTC
>TRBD2|-|TRBV6-1|TRBJ2-3
CASSEDATGLAGGRDTDTQYF
TGTGCCAGCAGTGAAGATGCAACGGGACTAGCGGGAGGGCGCGACACAGATACGCAGTATTTT
>-|-|TRBV28|TRBJ1-6
CASIMGGSRGENNSPLHF
TGTGCCAGCATCATGGGGGGCTCCCGGGGGGAAAATAATTCACCCCTCCACTTT
>-|-|TRBV30|TRBJ1-4
CAWSGSGEKLFF
TGTGCCTGGAGTGGCTCAGGGGAAAAACTGTTTTTT
>TRBD1|-|TRBV28|TRBJ1-5
CASSSQRTGGRQNQPQHF
TGTGCCAGCAGTTCCCAAAGGACAGGCGGCCGACAAAATCAGCCCCAGCATTTT